Listed here is a single T cell receptor beta chain. Its antigen is as yet unknown. The CDR3 spans 14 residues. The germline gives CDR1 MNHNS, CDR2 SASEGT. With V trimmed by 5 bases and J by 7 bases, 7 bases remained unmatched. Mixed chimerism was transient after nonmyeloablative marrow transplants from related graft donors. Unstimulated regulatory T cells (CD4+CD25+CD127-), CD4+CD25- non-regulatory cells, CD4 and CD8 cells were FACS-sorted from thawed PBMCs. The record originates from a study of Tregs in tolerant kidney transplant recipients. Overall study findings and caveats: Validation in larger populations is needed because few patients were studied. Nucleotide sequences could not be compared across some patients' samples due to primer changes. This study did not directly address biological reproducibility.

TCRdb's copy holds only in-frame clones and misses some; the assay was immunoSEQ multiplex PCR. The repertoire holds approximately 60,000 clones, with approximately 89% as singletons. This specimen was CD4+ T cells from blood (PBMCs), taken 6 months after the transplant. This clonotype originated in a human patient who received a combined kidney and bone marrow transplant. The T cells may partly be graft donor cells. The J gene is TRBJ2-5, the V gene TRBV6-1; 10 positions agree with TRBD2. Written as DNA, the CDR3 is TGTGCCAGCAGTTCGCAGCGGGAGGGAACGACCCAGTACTTC. It yields the protein CASSSQREGTTQYF.